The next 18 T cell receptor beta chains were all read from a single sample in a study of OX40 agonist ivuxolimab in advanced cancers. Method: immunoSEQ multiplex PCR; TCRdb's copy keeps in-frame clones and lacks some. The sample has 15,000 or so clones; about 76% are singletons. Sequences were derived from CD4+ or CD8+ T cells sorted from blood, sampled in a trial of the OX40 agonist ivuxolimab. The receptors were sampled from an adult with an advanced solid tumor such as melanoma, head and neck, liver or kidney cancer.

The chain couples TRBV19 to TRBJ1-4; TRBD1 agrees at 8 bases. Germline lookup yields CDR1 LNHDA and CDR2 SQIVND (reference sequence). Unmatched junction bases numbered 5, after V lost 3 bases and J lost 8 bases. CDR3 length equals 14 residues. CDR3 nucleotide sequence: TGTGCCAGTAGTATTGTGACAGGGGTGGAAAAACTGTTTTTT. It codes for CASSIVTGVEKLFF.

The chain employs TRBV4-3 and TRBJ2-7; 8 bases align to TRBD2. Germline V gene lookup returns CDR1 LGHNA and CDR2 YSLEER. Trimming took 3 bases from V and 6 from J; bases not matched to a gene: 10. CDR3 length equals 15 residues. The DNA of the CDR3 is TGCGCCAGCAGCCACCGGCCGGGGGGGCCGGGCGAGCAGTACTTC. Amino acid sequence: CASSHRPGGPGEQYF.

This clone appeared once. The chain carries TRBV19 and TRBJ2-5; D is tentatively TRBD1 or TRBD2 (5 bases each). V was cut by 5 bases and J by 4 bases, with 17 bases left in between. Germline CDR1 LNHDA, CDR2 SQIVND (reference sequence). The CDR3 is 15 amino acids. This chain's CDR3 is CASSPREGQGETQYF. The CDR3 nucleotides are TGTGCCAGTAGTCCCAGAGAGGGGCAGGGAGAGACCCAGTACTTC.

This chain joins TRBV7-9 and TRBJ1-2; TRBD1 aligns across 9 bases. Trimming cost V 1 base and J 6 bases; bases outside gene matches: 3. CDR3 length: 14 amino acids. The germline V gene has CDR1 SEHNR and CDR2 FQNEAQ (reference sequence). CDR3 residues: CASSLGTGVDGYTF. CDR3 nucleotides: TGTGCCAGCAGCTTAGGGACAGGGGTTGATGGCTACACCTTC.

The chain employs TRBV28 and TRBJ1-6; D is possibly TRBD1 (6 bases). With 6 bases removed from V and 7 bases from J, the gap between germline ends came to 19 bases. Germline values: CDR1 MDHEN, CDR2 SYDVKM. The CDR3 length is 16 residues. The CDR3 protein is CASSRRTESENSPLHF. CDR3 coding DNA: TGTGCCAGCAGCCGCAGGACAGAGAGTGAAAATTCACCCCTCCACTTT.

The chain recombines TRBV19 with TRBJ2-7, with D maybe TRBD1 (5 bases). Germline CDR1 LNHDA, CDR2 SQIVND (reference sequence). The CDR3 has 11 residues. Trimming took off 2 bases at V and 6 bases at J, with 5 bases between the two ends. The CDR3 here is CASSIRGEQYF. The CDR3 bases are TGTGCCAGTAGTATAAGGGGCGAGCAGTACTTC. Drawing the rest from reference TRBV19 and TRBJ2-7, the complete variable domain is DGGITQSPKYLFRKEGQNVTLSCEQNLNHDAMYWYRQDPGQGLRLIYYSQIVNDFQKGDIAEGYSVSREKKESFPLTVTSAQKNPTAFYLCASSIRGEQYFGPGTRLTVT.

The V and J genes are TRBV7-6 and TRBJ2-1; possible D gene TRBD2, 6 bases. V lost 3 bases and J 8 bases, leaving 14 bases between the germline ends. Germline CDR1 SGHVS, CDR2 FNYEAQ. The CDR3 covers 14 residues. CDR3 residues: CASSLAGPGDEQFF. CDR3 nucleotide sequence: TGTGCCAGCAGCTTGGCGGGGCCCGGGGATGAGCAGTTCTTC.

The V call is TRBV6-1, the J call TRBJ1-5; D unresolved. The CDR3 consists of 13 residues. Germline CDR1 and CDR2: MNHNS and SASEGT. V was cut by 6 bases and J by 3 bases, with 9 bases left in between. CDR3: CASSEGYNQPQHF. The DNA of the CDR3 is TGTGCCAGCAGCGAGGGTTACAATCAGCCCCAGCATTTT.

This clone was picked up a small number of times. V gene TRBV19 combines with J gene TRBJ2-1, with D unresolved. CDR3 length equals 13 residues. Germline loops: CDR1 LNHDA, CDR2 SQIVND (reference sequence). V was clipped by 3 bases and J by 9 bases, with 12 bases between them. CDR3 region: CASSITGSGEQFF. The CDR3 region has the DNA TGTGCCAGTAGTATCACCGGCTCGGGTGAGCAGTTCTTC.

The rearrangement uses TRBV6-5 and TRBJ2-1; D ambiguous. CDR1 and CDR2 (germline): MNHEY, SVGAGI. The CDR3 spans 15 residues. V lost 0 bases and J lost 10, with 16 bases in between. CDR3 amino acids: CASSYSKGSSREQFF. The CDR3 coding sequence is TGTGCCAGCAGTTACTCGAAGGGCTCCAGCCGGGAGCAGTTCTTC.

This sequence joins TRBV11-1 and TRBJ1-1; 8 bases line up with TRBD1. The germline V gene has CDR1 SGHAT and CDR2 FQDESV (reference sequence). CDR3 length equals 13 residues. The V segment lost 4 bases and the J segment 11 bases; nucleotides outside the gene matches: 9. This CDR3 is CASSSTETGDAFF. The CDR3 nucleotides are TGTGCCAGCAGCTCCACCGAGACAGGGGACGCTTTCTTT.

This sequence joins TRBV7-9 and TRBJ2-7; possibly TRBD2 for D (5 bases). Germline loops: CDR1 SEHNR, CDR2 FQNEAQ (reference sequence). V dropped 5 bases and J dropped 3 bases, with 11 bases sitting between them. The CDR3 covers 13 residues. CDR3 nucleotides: TGTGCCAGCAGCCCTAGCTACGACTACGAGCAGTACTTC. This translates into CASSPSYDYEQYF. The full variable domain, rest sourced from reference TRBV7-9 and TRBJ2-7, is DTGVSQNPRHKITKRGQNVTFRCDPISEHNRLYWYRQTLGQGPEFLTYFQNEAQLEKSRLLSDRFSAERPKGSFSTLEIQRTEQGDSAMYLCASSPSYDYEQYFGPGTRLTVT.

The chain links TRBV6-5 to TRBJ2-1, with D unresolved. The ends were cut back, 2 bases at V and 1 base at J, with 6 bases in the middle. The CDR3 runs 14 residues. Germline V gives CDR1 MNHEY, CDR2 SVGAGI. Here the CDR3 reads CASSYGVSYNEQFF. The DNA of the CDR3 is TGTGCCAGCAGTTACGGCGTATCCTACAATGAGCAGTTCTTC.

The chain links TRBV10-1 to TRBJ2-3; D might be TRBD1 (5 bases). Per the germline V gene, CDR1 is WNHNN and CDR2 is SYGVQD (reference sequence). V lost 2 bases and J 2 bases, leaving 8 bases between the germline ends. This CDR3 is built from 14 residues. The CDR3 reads CASSETGSTDTQYF. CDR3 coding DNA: TGCGCCAGCAGTGAGACAGGATCCACAGATACGCAGTATTTT.

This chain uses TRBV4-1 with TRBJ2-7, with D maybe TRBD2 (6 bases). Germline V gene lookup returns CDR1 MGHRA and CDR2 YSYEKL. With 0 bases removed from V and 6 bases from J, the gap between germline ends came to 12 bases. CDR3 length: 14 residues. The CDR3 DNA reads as TGCGCCAGCAGCCAAGAAGCTCAGGGAGGCGAGCAGTACTTC. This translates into CASSQEAQGGEQYF.

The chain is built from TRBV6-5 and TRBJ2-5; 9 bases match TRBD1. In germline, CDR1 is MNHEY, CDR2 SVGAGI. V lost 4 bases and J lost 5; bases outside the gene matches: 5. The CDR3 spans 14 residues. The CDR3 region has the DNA TGTGCCAGCAGTTTCACAGGGGGCCGGGAGACCCAGTACTTC. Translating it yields CASSFTGGRETQYF.

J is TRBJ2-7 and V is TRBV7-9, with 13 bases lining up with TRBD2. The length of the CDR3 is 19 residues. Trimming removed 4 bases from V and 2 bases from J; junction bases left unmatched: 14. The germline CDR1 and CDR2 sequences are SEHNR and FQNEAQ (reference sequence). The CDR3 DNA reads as TGTGCCAGCAGCTATATGACTAGCGGGGGGCGACCCGCCACCTACGAGCAGTACTTC. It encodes CASSYMTSGGRPATYEQYF.

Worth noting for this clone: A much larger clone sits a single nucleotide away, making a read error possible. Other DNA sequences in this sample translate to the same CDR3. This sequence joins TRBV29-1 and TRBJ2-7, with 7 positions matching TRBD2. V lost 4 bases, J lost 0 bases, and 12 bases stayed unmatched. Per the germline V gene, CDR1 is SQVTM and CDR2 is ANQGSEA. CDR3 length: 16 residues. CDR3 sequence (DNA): TGCAGCGTTGGGGGGGGAGACCGGGGCCACTCCTACGAGCAGTACTTC. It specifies CSVGGGDRGHSYEQYF.